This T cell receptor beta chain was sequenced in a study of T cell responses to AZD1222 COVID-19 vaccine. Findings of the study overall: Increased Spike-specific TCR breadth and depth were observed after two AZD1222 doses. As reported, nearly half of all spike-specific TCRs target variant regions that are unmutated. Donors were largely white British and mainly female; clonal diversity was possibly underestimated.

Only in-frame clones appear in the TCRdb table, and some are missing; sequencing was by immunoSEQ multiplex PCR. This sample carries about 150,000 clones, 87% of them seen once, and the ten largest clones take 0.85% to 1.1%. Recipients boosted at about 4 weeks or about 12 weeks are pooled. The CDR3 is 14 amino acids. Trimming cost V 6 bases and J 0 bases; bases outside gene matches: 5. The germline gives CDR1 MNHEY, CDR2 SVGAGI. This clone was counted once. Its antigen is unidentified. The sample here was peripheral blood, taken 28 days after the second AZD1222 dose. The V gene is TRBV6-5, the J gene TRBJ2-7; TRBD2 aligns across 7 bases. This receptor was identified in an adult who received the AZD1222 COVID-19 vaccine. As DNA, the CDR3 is TGTGCCAGCAGGACACTAGCGCTCTCCTACGAGCAGTACTTC. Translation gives CASRTLALSYEQYF.